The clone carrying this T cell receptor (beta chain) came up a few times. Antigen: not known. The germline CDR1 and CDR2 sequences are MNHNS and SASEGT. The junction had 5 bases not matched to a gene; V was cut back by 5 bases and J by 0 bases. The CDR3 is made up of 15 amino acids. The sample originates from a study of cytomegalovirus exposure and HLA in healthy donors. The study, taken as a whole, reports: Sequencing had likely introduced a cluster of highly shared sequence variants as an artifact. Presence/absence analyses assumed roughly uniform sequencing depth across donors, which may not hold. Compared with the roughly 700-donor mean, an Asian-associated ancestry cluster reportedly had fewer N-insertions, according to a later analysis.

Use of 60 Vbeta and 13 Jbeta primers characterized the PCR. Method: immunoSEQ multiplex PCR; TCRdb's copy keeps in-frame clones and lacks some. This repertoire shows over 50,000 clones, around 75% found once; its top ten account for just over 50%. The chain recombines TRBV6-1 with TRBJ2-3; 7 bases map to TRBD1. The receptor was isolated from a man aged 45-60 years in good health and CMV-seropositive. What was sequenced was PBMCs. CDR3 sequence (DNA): TGTGCCAGCAGTTCCCAGGGGGATAGCACAGATACGCAGTATTTT. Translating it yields CASSSQGDSTDTQYF.